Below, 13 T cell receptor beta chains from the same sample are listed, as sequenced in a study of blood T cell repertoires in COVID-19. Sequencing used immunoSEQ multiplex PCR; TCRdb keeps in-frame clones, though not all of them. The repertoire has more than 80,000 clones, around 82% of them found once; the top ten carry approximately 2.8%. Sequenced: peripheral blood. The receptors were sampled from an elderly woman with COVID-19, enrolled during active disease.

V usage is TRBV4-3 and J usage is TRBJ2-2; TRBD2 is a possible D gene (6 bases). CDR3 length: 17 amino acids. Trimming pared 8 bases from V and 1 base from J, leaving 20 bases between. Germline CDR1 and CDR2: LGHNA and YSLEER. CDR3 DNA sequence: TGCGCCAGCGCACATGGGAGGAGCTCGGGGAACACCGGGGAGCTGTTTTTT. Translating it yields CASAHGRSSGNTGELFF.

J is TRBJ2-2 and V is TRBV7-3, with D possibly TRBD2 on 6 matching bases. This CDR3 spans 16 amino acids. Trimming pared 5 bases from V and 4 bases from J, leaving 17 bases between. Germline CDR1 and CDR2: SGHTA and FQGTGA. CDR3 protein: CASSPNSGPGTGELFF. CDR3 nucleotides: TGTGCCAGCAGCCCGAACAGCGGGCCGGGCACCGGGGAGCTGTTTTTT.

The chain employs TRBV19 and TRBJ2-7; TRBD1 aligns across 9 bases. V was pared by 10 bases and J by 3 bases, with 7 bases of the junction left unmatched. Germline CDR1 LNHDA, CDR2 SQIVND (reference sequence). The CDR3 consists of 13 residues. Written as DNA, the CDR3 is TGTGCCACCCAGGGACAGGGTAGCTACGAGCAGTACTTC. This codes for CATQGQGSYEQYF.

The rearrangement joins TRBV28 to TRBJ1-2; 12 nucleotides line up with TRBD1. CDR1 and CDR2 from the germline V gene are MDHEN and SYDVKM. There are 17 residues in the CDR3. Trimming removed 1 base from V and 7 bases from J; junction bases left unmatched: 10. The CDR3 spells CASSLSTPGQGASGYTF. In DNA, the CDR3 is TGTGCCAGCAGTTTATCGACCCCGGGACAGGGGGCCTCTGGCTACACCTTC.

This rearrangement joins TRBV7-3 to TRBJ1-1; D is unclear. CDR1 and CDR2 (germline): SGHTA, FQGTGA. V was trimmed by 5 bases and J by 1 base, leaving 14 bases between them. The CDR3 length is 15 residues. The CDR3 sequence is CASSAGRSQNTEAFF. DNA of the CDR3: TGTGCCAGCAGCGCCGGTCGGTCCCAGAACACTGAAGCTTTCTTT.

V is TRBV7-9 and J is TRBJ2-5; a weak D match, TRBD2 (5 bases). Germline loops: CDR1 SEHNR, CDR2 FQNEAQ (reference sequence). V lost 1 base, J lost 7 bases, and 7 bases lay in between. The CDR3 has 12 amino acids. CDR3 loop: CASSLVGGTQYF. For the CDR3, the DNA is TGTGCCAGCAGCTTAGTTGGAGGGACCCAGTACTTC.

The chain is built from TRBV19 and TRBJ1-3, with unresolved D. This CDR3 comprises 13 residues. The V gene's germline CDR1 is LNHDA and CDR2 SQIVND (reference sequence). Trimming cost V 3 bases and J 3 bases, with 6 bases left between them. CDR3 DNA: TGTGCCAGTAGTATCGGGAATGGAAACACCATATATTTT. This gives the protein CASSIGNGNTIYF.

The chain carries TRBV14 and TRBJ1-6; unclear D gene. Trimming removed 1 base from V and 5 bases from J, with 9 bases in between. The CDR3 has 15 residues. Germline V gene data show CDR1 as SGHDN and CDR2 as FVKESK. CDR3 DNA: TGTGCCAGCAGCCAAGTCCACTCTAATAATTCACCCCTCCACTTT. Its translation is CASSQVHSNNSPLHF. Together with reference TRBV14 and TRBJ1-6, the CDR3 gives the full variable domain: EAGVTQFPSHSVIEKGQTVTLRCDPISGHDNLYWYRRVMGKEIKFLLHFVKESKQDESGMPNNRFLAERTGGTYSTLKVQPAELEDSGVYFCASSQVHSNNSPLHFGNGTRLTVT.

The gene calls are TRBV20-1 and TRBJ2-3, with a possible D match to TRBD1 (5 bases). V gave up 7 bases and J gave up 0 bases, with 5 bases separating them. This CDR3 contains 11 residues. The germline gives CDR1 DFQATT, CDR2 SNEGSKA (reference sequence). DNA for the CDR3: TGCAGTGGGGGCAGCACAGATACGCAGTATTTT. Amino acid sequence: CSGGSTDTQYF.

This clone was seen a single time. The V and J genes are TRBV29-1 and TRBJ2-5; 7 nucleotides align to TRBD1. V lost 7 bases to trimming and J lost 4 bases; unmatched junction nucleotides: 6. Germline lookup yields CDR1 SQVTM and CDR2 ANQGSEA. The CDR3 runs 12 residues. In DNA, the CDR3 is TGCAGCGGCCACAGGGGTGCAGAGACCCAGTACTTC. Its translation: CSGHRGAETQYF.

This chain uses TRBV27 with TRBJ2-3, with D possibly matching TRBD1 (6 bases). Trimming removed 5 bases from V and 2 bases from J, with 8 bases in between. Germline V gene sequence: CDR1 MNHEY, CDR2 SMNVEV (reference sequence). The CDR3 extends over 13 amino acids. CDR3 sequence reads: CASSHRATDTQYF. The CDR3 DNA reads TGTGCCAGCAGTCACAGGGCCACAGATACGCAGTATTTT.

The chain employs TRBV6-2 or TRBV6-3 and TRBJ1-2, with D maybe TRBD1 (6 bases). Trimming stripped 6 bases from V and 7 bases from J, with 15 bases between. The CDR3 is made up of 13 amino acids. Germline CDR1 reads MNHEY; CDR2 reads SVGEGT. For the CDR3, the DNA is TGTGCCAGCAGCCCACCTCAGGGGTCTGGCTACACCTTC. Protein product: CASSPPQGSGYTF.

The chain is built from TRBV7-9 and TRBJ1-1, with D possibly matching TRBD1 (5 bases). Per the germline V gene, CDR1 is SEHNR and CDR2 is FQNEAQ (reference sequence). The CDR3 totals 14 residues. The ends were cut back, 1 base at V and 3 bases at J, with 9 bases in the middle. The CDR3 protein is CASSLDWGDTEAFF. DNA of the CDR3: TGTGCCAGCAGCTTAGACTGGGGCGACACTGAAGCTTTCTTT.